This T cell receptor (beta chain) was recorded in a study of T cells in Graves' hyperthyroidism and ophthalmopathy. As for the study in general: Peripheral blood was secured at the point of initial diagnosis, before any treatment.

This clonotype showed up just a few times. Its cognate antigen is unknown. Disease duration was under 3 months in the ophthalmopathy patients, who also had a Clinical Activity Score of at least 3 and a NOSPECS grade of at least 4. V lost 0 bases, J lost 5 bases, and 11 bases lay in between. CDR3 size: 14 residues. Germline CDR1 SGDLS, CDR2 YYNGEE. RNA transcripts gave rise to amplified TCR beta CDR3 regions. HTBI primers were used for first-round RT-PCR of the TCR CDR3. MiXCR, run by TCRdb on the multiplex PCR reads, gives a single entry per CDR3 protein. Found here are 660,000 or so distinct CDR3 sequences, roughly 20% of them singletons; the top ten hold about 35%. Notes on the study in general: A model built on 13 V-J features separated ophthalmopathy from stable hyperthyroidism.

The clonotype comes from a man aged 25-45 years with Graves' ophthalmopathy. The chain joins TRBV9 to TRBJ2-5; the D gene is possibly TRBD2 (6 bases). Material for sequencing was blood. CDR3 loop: CASSVEGGRETQYF. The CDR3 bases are TGTGCCAGCAGCGTAGAGGGAGGACGGGAGACCCAGTACTTC.